The clone carrying this T cell receptor (beta chain) was seen only a few times. Being one base from a much bigger clone, this may be a read error. The read terminates 3 residues ahead of where the CDR3 ends, so the germline J gene completes it. Assay used: immunoSEQ multiplex PCR; TCRdb lists only in-frame clones, some missing. The data show 40,000 to 45,000 clones, with none appearing a single time. This entry is derived from a study of T cell clonality in common variable immunodeficiency. CDR1 and CDR2 (germline): LNHDA, SQIVND (reference sequence). V was cut by 3 bases and J by 6 bases, with 12 bases left in between. CDR3 size: 14 residues.

The source of this sequence is a person between 18 and 75 years old in good health. The J gene is TRBJ1-5, the V gene TRBV19, with D hard to call. Sequenced: peripheral blood mononuclear cells. CDR3 DNA, as far as it was read: TGTGCCAGTAGTATGGAACGGGTGTCTCAGCCC. It yields the protein CASSMERVSQP. The CDR3 in its entirety is CASSMERVSQPQHF. Drawing the rest from reference TRBV19 and TRBJ1-5, the complete variable domain is DGGITQSPKYLFRKEGQNVTLSCEQNLNHDAMYWYRQDPGQGLRLIYYSQIVNDFQKGDIAEGYSVSREKKESFPLTVTSAQKNPTAFYLCASSMERVSQPQHFGDGTRLSIL.